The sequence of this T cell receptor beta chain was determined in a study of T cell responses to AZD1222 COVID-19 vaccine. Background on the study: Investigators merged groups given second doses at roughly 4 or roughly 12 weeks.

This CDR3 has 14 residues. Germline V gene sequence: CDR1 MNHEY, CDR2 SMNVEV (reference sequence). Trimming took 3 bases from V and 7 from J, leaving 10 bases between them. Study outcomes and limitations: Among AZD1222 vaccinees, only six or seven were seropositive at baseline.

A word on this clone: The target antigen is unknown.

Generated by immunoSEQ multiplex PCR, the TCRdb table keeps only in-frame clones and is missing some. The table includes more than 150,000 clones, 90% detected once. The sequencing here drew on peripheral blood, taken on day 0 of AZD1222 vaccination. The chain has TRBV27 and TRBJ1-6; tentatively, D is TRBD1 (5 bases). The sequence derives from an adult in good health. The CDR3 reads CASSFSNRNSPLHF. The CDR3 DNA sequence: TGTGCCAGCAGTTTTTCGAACAGGAATTCACCCCTCCACTTT.